This T cell receptor (beta chain) was captured by sequencing in a study of OX40 agonist ivuxolimab in advanced cancers. Study conclusions and caveats: Several nonresponders also turned out to have low normalized T-cell clonal expansion. CD4+ T cells averaged fewer expanded clones than CD8+ T cells.

Patients were ineligible given autoimmune disease history or systemic immunosuppression. Blood samples were obtained at baseline, cycle 4 day 1, and cycle 7 day 1. In the case of this clone: Its antigen is not known.

Clones were sequenced by immunoSEQ multiplex PCR, and TCRdb holds only the in-frame ones, with some missing. The table records approximately 89,000 clones, around 88% of them present only once. The germline V gene has CDR1 SGHRS and CDR2 YFSETQ. V shed 0 bases and J shed 5 bases, with 6 bases lying between them. CDR3 length: 13 residues. The gene calls are TRBV5-1 and TRBJ2-1; D is unresolved. This specimen consisted of CD4+ or CD8+ T cells sorted from blood, obtained in a trial of the OX40 agonist ivuxolimab. The clonotype comes from an adult with an advanced solid tumor such as melanoma, head and neck, liver or kidney cancer. CDR3 bases: TGCGCCAGCAGCTTGGCGTCAAACAATGAGCAGTTCTTC. It yields the protein CASSLASNNEQFF.